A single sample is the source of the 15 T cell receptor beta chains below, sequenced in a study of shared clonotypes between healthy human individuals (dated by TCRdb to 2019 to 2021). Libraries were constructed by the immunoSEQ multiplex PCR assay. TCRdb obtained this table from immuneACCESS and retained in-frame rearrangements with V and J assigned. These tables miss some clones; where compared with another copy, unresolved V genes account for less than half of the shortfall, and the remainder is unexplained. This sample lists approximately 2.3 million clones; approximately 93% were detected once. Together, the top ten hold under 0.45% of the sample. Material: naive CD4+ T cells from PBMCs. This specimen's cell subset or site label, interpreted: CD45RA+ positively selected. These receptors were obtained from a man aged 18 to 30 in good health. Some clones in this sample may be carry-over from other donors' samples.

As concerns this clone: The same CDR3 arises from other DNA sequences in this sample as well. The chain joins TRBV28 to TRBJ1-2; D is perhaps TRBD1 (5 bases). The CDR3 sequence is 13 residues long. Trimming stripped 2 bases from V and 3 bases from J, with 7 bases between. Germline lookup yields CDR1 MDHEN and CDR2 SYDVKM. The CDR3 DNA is TGTGCCAGCAGTTTAGAGACAGACTATGGCTACACCTTC. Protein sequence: CASSLETDYGYTF.

The CDR3: CASWAPRVGELFF. The CDR3 region has the DNA TGTGCCAGCTGGGCCCCGAGGGTCGGGGAGCTGTTTTTT. The V and J genes are TRBV27 and TRBJ2-2, with a possible D match to TRBD2 (5 bases). The CDR3 sequence is 13 residues long. V was shortened by 8 bases and J by 7 bases, with 14 bases between the two germline ends. CDR1 MNHEY and CDR2 SMNVEV come from the germline V gene (reference sequence).

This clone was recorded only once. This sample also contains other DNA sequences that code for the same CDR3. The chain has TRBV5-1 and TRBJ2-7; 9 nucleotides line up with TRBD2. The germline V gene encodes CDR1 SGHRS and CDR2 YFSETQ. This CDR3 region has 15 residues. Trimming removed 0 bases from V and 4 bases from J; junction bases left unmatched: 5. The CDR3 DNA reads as TGCGCCAGCAGCTTGGTAGTAGCGGGAGCATACGAGCAGTACTTC. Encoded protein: CASSLVVAGAYEQYF.

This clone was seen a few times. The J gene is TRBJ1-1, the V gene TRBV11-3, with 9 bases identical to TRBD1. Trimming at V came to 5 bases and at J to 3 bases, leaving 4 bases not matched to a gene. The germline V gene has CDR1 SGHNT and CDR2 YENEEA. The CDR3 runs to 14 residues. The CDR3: CASSRTGDDTEAFF. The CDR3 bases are TGTGCCAGCAGCCGGACAGGGGATGACACTGAAGCTTTCTTT.

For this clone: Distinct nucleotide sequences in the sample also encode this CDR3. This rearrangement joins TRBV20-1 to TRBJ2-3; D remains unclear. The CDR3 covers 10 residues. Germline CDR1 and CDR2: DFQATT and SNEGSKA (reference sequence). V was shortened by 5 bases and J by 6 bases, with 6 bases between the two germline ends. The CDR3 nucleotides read TGCAGTGCTTCAAAGGATACGCAGTATTTT. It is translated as CSASKDTQYF.

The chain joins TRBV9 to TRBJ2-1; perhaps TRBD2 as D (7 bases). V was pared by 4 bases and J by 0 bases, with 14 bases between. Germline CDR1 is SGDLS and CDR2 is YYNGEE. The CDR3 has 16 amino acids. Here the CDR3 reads CASSYSGGASYNEQFF. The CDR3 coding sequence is TGTGCCAGCAGCTACAGTGGGGGGGCCTCCTACAATGAGCAGTTCTTC.

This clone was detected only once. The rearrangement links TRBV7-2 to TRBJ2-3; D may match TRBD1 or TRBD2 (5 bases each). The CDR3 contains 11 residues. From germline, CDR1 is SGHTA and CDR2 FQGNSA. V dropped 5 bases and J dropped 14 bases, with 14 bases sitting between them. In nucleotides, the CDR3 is TGTGCCAGCAGCAATGGGGGAGTAGGGTATTTT. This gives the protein CASSNGGVGYF.

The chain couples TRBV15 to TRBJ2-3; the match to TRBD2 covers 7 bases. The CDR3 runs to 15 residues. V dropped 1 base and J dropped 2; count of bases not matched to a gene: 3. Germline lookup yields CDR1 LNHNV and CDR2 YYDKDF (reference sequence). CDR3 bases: TGTGCCACCAGCAGAGCTAGCGGAACCACAGATACGCAGTATTTT. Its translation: CATSRASGTTDTQYF.

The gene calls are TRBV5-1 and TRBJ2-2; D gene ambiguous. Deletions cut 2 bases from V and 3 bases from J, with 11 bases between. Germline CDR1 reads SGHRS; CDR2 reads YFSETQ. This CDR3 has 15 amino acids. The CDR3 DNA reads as TGCGCCAGCAGCTTTCTCACTAAGGACACCGGGGAGCTGTTTTTT. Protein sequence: CASSFLTKDTGELFF.

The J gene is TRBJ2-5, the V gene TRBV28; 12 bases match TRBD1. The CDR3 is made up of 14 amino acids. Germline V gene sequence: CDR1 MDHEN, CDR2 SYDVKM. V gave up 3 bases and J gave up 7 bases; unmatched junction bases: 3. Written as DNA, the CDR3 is TGTGCCAGCAGTTTCGGGACAGGGGGCCTGACCCAGTACTTC. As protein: CASSFGTGGLTQYF.

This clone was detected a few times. The CDR3 nucleotides are TGCGCCAGCAGCCGCCGGACAGGCACTGAAGCTTTCTTT. This codes for CASSRRTGTEAFF. The rearrangement joins TRBV4-3 to TRBJ1-1, with 7 bases aligning to TRBD1. The CDR3 is 13 amino acids. After removal of 4 bases from V and 4 bases from J, the junction contained 3 bases not matched to a gene. Germline loops: CDR1 LGHNA, CDR2 YSLEER.

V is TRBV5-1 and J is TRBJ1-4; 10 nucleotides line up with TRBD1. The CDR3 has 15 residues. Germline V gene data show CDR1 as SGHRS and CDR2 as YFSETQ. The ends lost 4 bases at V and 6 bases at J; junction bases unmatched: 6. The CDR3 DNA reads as TGCGCCAGCAGCGCAACCGGGACAGGGGATGAAAAACTGTTTTTT. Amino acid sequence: CASSATGTGDEKLFF.

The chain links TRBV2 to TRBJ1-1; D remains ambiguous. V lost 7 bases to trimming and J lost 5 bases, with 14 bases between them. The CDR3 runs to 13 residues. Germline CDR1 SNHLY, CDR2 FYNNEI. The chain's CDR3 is CASKKKWETEAFF. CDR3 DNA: TGTGCCAGCAAGAAAAAGTGGGAGACTGAAGCTTTCTTT.

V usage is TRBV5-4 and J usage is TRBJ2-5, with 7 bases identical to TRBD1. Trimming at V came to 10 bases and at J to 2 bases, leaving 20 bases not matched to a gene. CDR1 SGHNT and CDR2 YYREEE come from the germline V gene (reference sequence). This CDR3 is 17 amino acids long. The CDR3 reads CAVAIGPGQSLQETQYF. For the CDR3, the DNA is TGTGCCGTAGCAATAGGACCGGGACAGAGTTTGCAAGAGACCCAGTACTTC.

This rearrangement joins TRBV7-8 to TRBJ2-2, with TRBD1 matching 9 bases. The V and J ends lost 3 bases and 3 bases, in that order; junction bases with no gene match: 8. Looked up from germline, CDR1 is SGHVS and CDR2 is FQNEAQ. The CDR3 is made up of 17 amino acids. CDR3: CASSLGRQGGDTGELFF. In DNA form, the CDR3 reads TGTGCCAGCAGCTTGGGGCGACAGGGGGGAGACACCGGGGAGCTGTTTTTT.